This T cell receptor beta chain was identified during a study of cytomegalovirus exposure and HLA in healthy donors (dated 2017 in TCRdb). General notes on the study: According to a later analysis, the roughly 120 validation repertoires were produced on the same platform as the roughly 720 repertoires of the first cohort. The study aimed to test whether signatures of past pathogen exposure could be identified by cataloging public T cell receptors. Along with the roughly 670-subject first cohort, a separate validation cohort of over a hundred different subjects was used. The study combined high-throughput TCR immunosequencing, statistical association of individual TCRs with disease status, and machine learning to predict cytomegalovirus infection status.

The method was the immunoSEQ multiplex PCR assay. In the source study's methods: A statistical classification framework was built for diagnosing cytomegalovirus status from the catalog of TCR beta chain sequences. Entries here come from immuneACCESS through TCRdb and include only in-frame sequences with V and J called. Some clones fail to appear in such tables; in the studies checked, an unresolved V gene covers under half of the shortfall, and the cause of the remainder is unknown. V and J calls and clone size are those listed in that table; D and trimming were worked out from the DNA. Within this sample are 150,000 to 180,000 clones, with about 86% of them counted one time only. The ten biggest clones cover less than 2.5% of the sample. Via the germline V gene (reference sequence), CDR1 is DFQATT and CDR2 SNEGSKA. The junction shows trimming of 7 bases on V and 10 bases on J, and the gene matches do not reach 7 bases of it. The CDR3 goes from the cysteine to the phenylalanine over 11 residues. The entry retains the CDR3 DNA only, 33 bases that are in frame from base 1.

The donors belonged to the validation cohort of around 110 subjects, which was separate from the roughly 700-subject first cohort. Points the paper makes about the study in general: It was suggested by the authors that the approach could potentially be generalized to other disease states and immunological phenotypes. A total of fewer than 200 TCR beta chains were listed by the study as associated with cytomegalovirus. Of the cluster scores, approximately 95% were above 0 in a later analysis, which found that TCRs clustered in the first cohort also tended to co-occur in the 110 or so validation repertoires. A later analysis had no HLA typing for the validation cohort, so co-occurrence there was scored across all 110 or so repertoires. In vitro tests confirmed that a few of the cytomegalovirus-associated TCR beta chains recognize cytomegalovirus antigens. Most TCR sequences were observed very rarely across donors, whereas some public TCRs were present in many individuals. In both the original and validation cohorts, the classifier was reported to diagnose cytomegalovirus status with high specificity and sensitivity.

Turning to this clone: This receptor's antigen is unknown. No base-level quality is on record; no much larger clone is a single base apart.

The receptor comes from a human donor in good health. The chain joins TRBV20-1 to TRBJ2-1, with 7 bases aligning to TRBD2. Sequencing was done on a sample of PBMCs. The nucleotide sequence is given as TGCAGTGGAGCTAGCGGTAGGGAGCAGTTCTTC. Its protein is CSGASGREQFF.